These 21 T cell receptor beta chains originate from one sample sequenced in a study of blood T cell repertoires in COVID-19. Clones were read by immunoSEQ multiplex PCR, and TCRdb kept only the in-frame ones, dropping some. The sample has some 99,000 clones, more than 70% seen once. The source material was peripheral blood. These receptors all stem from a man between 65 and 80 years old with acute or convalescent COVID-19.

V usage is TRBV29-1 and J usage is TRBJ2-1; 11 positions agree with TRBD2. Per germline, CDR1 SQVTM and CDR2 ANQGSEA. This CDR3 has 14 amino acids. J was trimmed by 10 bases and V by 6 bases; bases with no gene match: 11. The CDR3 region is CSVDGTSGGQEQFF. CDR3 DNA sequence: TGCAGCGTGGACGGGACTAGCGGAGGGCAGGAGCAGTTCTTC.

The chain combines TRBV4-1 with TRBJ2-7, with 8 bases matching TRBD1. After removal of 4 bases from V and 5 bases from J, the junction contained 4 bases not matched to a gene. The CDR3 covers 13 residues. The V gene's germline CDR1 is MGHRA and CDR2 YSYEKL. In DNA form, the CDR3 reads TGCGCCAGCAGCCCCGGACAGGGCCACGAGCAGTACTTC. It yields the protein CASSPGQGHEQYF.

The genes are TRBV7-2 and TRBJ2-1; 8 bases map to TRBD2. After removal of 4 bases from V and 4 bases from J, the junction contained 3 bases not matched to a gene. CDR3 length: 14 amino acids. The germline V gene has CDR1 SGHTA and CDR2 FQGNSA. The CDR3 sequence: CASSSTSGYNEQFF. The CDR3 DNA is TGTGCCAGCAGCTCCACTAGCGGATACAATGAGCAGTTCTTC.

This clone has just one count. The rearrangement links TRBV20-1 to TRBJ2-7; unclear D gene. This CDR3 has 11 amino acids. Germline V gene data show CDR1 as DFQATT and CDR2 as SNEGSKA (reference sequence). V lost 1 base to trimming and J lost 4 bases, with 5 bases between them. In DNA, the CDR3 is TGCAGTGCTAGAGGCCTATACGAGCAGTACTTC. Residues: CSARGLYEQYF.

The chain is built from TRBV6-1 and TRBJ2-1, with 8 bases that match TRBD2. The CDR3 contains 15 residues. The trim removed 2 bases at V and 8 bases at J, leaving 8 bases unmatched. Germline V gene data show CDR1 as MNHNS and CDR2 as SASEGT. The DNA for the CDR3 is TGTGCCAGCAGTGAACTAGCGGGTACCATCGATGAGCAGTTCTTC. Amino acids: CASSELAGTIDEQFF.

Here the CDR3 reads CASFQGGYGYTF. The CDR3 bases are TGTGCCAGCTTTCAGGGTGGCTATGGCTACACCTTC. This rearrangement joins TRBV3-1 (or the pseudogene TRBV3-2) to TRBJ1-2; D may be TRBD1 (5 bases). CDR1 and CDR2 from the germline V gene are LGHDT and YNNKEL (reference sequence). V lost 8 bases and J lost 4, with 11 bases in between. The length of the CDR3 is 12 residues.

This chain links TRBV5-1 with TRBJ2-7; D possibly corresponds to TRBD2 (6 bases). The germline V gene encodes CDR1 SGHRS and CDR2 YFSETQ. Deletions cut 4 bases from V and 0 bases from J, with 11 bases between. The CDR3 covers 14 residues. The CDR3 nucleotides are TGCGCCAGCAGCCGGGGACTGGGCTCCTACGAGCAGTACTTC. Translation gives CASSRGLGSYEQYF. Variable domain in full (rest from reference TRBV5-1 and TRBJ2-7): KAGVTQTPRYLIKTRGQQVTLSCSPISGHRSVSWYQQTPGQGLQFLFEYFSETQRNKGNFPGRFSGRQFSNSRSEMNVSTLELGDSALYLCASSRGLGSYEQYFGPGTRLTVT.

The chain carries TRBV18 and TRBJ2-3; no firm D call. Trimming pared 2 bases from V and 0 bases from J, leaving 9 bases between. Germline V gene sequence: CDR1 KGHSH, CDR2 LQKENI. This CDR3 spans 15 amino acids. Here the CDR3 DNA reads TGTGCCAGCTCACCAAGAGGAGACAGCACAGATACGCAGTATTTT. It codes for CASSPRGDSTDTQYF. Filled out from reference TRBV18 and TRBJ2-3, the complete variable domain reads NAGVMQNPRHLVRRRGQEARLRCSPMKGHSHVYWYRQLPEEGLKFMVYLQKENIIDESGMPKERFSAEFPKEGPSILRIQQVVRGDSAAYFCASSPRGDSTDTQYFGPGTRLTVL.

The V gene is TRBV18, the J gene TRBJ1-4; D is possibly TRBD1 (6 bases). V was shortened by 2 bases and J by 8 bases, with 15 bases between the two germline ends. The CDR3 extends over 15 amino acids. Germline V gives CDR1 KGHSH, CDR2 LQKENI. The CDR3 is CASSPMLDSSEKLFF. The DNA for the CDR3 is TGTGCCAGCTCACCAATGCTGGACAGCAGCGAAAAACTGTTTTTT.

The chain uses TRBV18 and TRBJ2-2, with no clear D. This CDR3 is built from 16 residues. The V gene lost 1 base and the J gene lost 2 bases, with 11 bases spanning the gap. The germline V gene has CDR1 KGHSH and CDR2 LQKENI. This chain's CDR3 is CASSPRPPINTGELFF. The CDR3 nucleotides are TGTGCCAGCTCACCACGGCCCCCCATCAACACCGGGGAGCTGTTTTTT.

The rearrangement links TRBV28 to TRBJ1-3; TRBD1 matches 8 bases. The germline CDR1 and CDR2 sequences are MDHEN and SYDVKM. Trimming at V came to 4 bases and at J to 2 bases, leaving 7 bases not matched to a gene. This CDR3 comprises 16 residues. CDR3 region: CASSSRQGSAGNTIYF. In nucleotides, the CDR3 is TGTGCCAGCAGTTCCCGACAGGGGAGCGCTGGAAACACCATATATTTT.

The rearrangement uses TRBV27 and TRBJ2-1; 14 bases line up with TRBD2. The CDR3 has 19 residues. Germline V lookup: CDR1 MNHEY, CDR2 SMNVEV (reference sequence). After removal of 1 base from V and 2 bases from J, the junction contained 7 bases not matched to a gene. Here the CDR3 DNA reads TGTGCCAGCAGTTTATATGTGGGGACTAGCGGGAGAGCCTACAATGAGCAGTTCTTC. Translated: CASSLYVGTSGRAYNEQFF.

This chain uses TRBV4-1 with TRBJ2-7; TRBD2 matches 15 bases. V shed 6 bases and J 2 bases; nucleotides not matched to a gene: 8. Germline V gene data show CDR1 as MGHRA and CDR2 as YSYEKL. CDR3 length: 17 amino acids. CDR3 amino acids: CASSLGLAGGTPYEQYF. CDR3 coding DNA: TGCGCCAGCAGTCTCGGACTAGCGGGAGGGACCCCCTACGAGCAGTACTTC.

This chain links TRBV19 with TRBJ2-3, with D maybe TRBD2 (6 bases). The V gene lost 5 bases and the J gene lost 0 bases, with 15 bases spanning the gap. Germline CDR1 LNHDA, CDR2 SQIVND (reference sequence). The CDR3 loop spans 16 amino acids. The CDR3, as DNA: TGTGCCAGTAGTCCCCTCCCCGGGGGTAGCACAGATACGCAGTATTTT. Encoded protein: CASSPLPGGSTDTQYF.

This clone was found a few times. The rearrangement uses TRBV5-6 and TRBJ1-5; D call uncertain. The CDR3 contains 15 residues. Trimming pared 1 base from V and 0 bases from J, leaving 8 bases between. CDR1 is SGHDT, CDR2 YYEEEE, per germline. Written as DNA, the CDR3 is TGTGCCAGCAGCTTGACCGAGTATAGCAATCAGCCCCAGCATTTT. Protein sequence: CASSLTEYSNQPQHF.

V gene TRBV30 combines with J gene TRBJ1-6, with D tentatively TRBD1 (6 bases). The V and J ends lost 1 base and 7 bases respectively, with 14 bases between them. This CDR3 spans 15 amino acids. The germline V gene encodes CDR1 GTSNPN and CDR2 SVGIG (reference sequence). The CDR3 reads CAWSDPGQGNSPLHF. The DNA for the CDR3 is TGTGCCTGGAGTGACCCGGGGCAGGGGAATTCACCCCTCCACTTT.

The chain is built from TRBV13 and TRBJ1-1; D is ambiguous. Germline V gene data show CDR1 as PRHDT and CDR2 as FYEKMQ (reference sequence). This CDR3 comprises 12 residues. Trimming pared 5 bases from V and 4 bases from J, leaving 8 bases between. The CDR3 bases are TGTGCCAGCAGCCCGTCGGGCACTGAAGCTTTCTTT. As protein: CASSPSGTEAFF.

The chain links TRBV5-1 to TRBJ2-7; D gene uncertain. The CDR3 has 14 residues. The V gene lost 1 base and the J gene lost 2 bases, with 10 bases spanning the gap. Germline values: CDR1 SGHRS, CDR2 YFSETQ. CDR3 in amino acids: CASSLYTATYEQYF. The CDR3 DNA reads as TGCGCCAGCAGCTTGTACACCGCCACCTACGAGCAGTACTTC.

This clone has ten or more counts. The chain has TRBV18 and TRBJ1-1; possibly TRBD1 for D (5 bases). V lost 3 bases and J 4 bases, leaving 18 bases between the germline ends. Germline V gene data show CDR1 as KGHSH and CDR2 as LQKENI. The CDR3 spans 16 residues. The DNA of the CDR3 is TGTGCCAGCTCACCCTCCGGGTGGGGCTCGGGCACTGAAGCTTTCTTT. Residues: CASSPSGWGSGTEAFF.

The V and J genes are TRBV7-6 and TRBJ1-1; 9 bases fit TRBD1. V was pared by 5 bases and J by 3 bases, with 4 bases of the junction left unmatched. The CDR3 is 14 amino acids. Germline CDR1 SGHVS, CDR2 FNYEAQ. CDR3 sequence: CASSARTGDTEAFF. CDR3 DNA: TGTGCCAGCAGCGCAAGGACAGGGGACACTGAAGCTTTCTTT.

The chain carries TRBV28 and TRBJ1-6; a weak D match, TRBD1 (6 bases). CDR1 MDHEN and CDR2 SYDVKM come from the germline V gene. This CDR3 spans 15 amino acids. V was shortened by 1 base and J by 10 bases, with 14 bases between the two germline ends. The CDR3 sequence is CASSLSGRGESPLHF. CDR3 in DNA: TGTGCCAGCAGTTTATCGGGCAGGGGAGAGTCACCCCTCCACTTT. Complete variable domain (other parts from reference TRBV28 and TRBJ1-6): DVKVTQSSRYLVKRTGEKVFLECVQDMDHENMFWYRQDPGLGLRLIYFSYDVKMKEKGDIPEGYSVSREKKERFSLILESASTNQTSMYLCASSLSGRGESPLHFGNGTRLTVT.